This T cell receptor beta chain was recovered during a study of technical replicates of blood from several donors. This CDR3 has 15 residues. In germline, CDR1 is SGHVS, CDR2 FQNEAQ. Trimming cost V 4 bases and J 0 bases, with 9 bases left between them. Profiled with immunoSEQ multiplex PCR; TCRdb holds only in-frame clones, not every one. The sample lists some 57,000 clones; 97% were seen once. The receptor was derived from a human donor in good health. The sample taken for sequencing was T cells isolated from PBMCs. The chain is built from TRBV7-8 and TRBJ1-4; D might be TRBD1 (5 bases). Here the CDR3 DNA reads TGTGCCAGCAGCTCCGGGGGAACAACTAATGAAAAACTGTTTTTT. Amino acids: CASSSGGTTNEKLFF. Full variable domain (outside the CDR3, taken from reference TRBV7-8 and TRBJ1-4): GAGVSQSPRYKVAKRGQDVALRCDPISGHVSLFWYQQALGQGPEFLTYFQNEAQLDKSGLPSDRFFAERPEGSVSTLKIQRTQQEDSAVYLCASSSGGTTNEKLFFGSGTQLSVL.